Listed here are 13 T cell receptor beta chains from one sample, sequenced in a study of cytomegalovirus exposure and HLA in healthy donors. The primer mix had 60 Vbeta and 13 Jbeta primers. The method was immunoSEQ multiplex PCR; TCRdb's version includes in-frame clones alone and lacks a portion of them. The sample includes roughly 190,000 clones, roughly 80% seen only once; the top ten take approximately 2.6%. Material: PBMCs. These TCRs come from a female donor in good health and CMV-seronegative.

This clone was recorded only once. The genes are TRBV4-1 and TRBJ1-2; D gene uncertain. Germline CDR1 and CDR2: MGHRA and YSYEKL. The CDR3 consists of 16 residues. V gave up 0 bases and J gave up 0 bases, with 11 bases separating them. The CDR3, as DNA: TGCGCCAGCAGCCAAGAACTTGGGAGTTCTAACTATGGCTACACCTTC. Its protein product is CASSQELGSSNYGYTF.

The chain joins TRBV7-2 to TRBJ2-3; 7 bases agree with TRBD2. The trim removed 2 bases at V and 3 bases at J, leaving 8 bases unmatched. From germline, CDR1 is SGHTA and CDR2 FQGNSA. The CDR3 contains 16 residues. The CDR3 spells CASSLRTSSRTDTQYF. The CDR3 coding sequence is TGTGCCAGCAGCTTACGGACTAGTTCAAGGACAGATACGCAGTATTTT.

The gene calls are TRBV7-9 and TRBJ2-7; 7 positions match TRBD1. Germline CDR1 and CDR2: SEHNR and FQNEAQ (reference sequence). V gave up 1 base and J gave up 9 bases; unmatched junction bases: 6. The CDR3 contains 13 residues. CDR3 coding DNA: TGTGCCAGCAGCTTAGAAGGGGGCGCGGGGCAGTACTTC. Residues: CASSLEGGAGQYF.

V usage is TRBV5-1 and J usage is TRBJ1-5; TRBD1 might be the D (5 bases). Germline CDR1 is SGHRS and CDR2 is YFSETQ. The germline V and J ends were trimmed by 0 bases and 0 bases, with 7 bases remaining between them. The CDR3 sequence is 15 residues long. CDR3: CASSLGGTSNQPQHF. The CDR3 coding sequence is TGCGCCAGCAGCTTGGGCGGGACTAGCAATCAGCCCCAGCATTTT.

The chain combines TRBV13 with TRBJ2-5; TRBD1 matches at 11 bases. The tail of the sequence fits TRBJ2-7 better, so the J call may be wrong. Germline V lookup: CDR1 PRHDT, CDR2 FYEKMQ (reference sequence). This CDR3 comprises 15 residues. The CDR3 region has the DNA TGTGCCAGCAGCTTAGTAAGGACAGGGGGCCACGAGCAGTACTTC. Residues: CASSLVRTGGHEQYF.

The chain combines TRBV5-4 with TRBJ1-5; unclear D gene. Deletions cut 0 bases from V and 4 bases from J, with 5 bases between. From germline, CDR1 is SGHNT and CDR2 YYREEE (reference sequence). This CDR3 has 13 residues. The chain's CDR3 is CASSLAGNQPQHF. In nucleotides, the CDR3 is TGTGCCAGCAGCTTGGCAGGTAATCAGCCCCAGCATTTT.

The chain is built from TRBV7-9 and TRBJ1-4; 9 bases are a match to TRBD1. V trimming: 5 bases; J trimming: 8 bases; junction bases outside the gene matches: 9. This CDR3 region has 15 residues. The germline V gene has CDR1 SEHNR and CDR2 FQNEAQ (reference sequence). The DNA of the CDR3 is TGTGCCAGCAGCCCGGGACAGGGTGGAAGGGAAAAACTGTTTTTT. Translation gives CASSPGQGGREKLFF.

This clone was found a few times. The chain is built from TRBV7-9 and TRBJ2-1; 11 bases align to TRBD2. The CDR3 is 18 amino acids. V was pared by 5 bases and J by 10 bases, with 19 bases of the junction left unmatched. Germline loops: CDR1 SEHNR, CDR2 FQNEAQ (reference sequence). DNA of the CDR3: TGTGCCAGCAGCCTACCGTTAAGACTAGCGGGAATCTTGGGGGAGCAGTTCTTC. Residues: CASSLPLRLAGILGEQFF.

This sequence joins TRBV6-5 and TRBJ2-7, with TRBD1 as a possible D gene (6 bases). In germline, CDR1 is MNHEY, CDR2 SVGAGI. V lost 6 bases and J 4 bases, leaving 16 bases between the germline ends. The CDR3 is made up of 14 amino acids. The DNA for the CDR3 is TGTGCCAGCAGCCAGGGGAACTGGGGGTACGAGCAGTACTTC. Protein sequence: CASSQGNWGYEQYF.

This clone has just one count. V usage is TRBV18 and J usage is TRBJ2-5; TRBD1 matches at 7 bases. The CDR3 is 17 residues long. Germline V gives CDR1 KGHSH, CDR2 LQKENI. With 0 bases clipped from V and 5 bases from J, the junction kept 12 bases outside the gene matches. This chain's CDR3 is CASSPPRETGVLETQYF. The CDR3 DNA follows: TGTGCCAGCTCACCACCACGAGAAACAGGGGTACTCGAGACCCAGTACTTC.

Written as DNA, the CDR3 is TGTGCCTGGAGCCGAAGCTTCCACGAGCAGTACTTC. Translation: CAWSRSFHEQYF. The rearrangement links TRBV30 to TRBJ2-7, with no clear D. The V end lost 3 bases, the J end lost 5 bases, and 11 bases lay between the germline ends. This CDR3 comprises 12 residues. The V gene's germline CDR1 is GTSNPN and CDR2 SVGIG (reference sequence).

With regard to this clone: This same CDR3 is encoded by further DNA sequences in the sample. The CDR3: CASSFITEAFF. Here the CDR3 DNA reads TGTGCCAGCAGCTTTATAACTGAAGCTTTCTTT. The rearrangement uses TRBV7-9 and TRBJ1-1; D ambiguous. The V gene's germline CDR1 is SEHNR and CDR2 FQNEAQ (reference sequence). Trimming took 3 bases from V and 5 from J, leaving 4 bases between them. This CDR3 contains 11 residues.

The chain carries TRBV27 and TRBJ2-7; 8 bases line up with TRBD1. The CDR3 has 14 amino acids. Trimming cost V 6 bases and J 6 bases; bases outside gene matches: 10. Germline CDR1 and CDR2: MNHEY and SMNVEV (reference sequence). This CDR3 reads CASSTRTGNFEQYF. CDR3 nucleotides: TGTGCCAGCAGCACCAGGACAGGGAACTTCGAGCAGTACTTC.